This T cell receptor (beta chain) originates from a study of blood T cell repertoires in COVID-19. Sequenced by immunoSEQ multiplex PCR; TCRdb stores in-frame clones only, minus some. The sample holds some 180,000 clones, roughly 80% seen once. This CDR3 contains 17 residues. V lost 5 bases and J lost 7, with 23 bases in between. The germline V gene has CDR1 SGHVT and CDR2 SQSDAQ. Sequencing was done on a sample of peripheral blood. The chain is built from TRBV7-4 and TRBJ1-4, with a possible D match to TRBD1 (6 bases). The origin of this receptor is a woman of 80 years or more with COVID-19, enrolled during active disease. The CDR3 loop is CASSPTTFQGFVEKLFF. The CDR3 DNA follows: TGTGCCAGCAGCCCTACTACTTTTCAGGGGTTCGTTGAAAAACTGTTTTTT.